The next 4 T cell receptor beta chains were all read from a single sample in a study of blood T cells in healthy people across ages. Next came a second PCR, run for about 6 to 12 cycles, which used a sample-barcoded 5' primer along with a J-beta primer mix. TCRdb reprocessed the 5' RACE reads via MiXCR and lists one record per CDR3 protein. The table has 650,000 to 800,000 distinct CDR3 sequences, 52% seen once. The sample comprised blood. All receptors come from a woman aged 80 or over in good health.

The chain uses TRBV29-1 and TRBJ1-2, with 11 bases aligning to TRBD1. CDR1 is SQVTM, CDR2 ANQGSEA, per germline. The CDR3 sequence is 16 residues long. The junction had 15 bases not matched to a gene; V was cut back by 4 bases and J by 8 bases. The CDR3 is CSVGISNRDRGRGYTF. DNA for the CDR3: TGCAGCGTTGGGATCTCTAACCGGGACAGGGGGAGAGGCTACACCTTC.

The rearrangement joins TRBV20-1 to TRBJ2-7; 12 bases are shared with TRBD1. Per germline, CDR1 DFQATT and CDR2 SNEGSKA (reference sequence). The J segment lost 4 bases and the V segment lost 1 base, leaving 5 bases of the junction unmatched. This CDR3 region has 15 residues. CDR3 protein: CSARGRDRGQYEQYF. In DNA, the CDR3 is TGCAGTGCTAGAGGCCGGGACAGGGGGCAATACGAGCAGTACTTC.

In this sample, this clonotype turned up once. This chain joins TRBV5-1 and TRBJ2-5; TRBD1 agrees at 7 bases. The CDR3 spans 14 residues. CDR1 and CDR2 (germline): SGHRS, YFSETQ. V lost 6 bases to trimming and J lost 5 bases; unmatched junction nucleotides: 10. This CDR3 reads CASNRGGATETQYF. The DNA of the CDR3 is TGCGCCAGCAATCGAGGGGGCGCCACGGAGACCCAGTACTTC.

This chain uses TRBV6-5 with TRBJ1-5, with TRBD1 as a possible D gene (5 bases). V gave up 6 bases and J gave up 0 bases, with 15 bases separating them. The V gene's germline CDR1 is MNHEY and CDR2 SVGAGI. There are 16 residues in the CDR3. The CDR3 sequence: CASSRFRDSSNQPQHF. The CDR3 nucleotides are TGTGCCAGCAGCCGTTTCAGGGACTCTAGCAATCAGCCCCAGCATTTT.